This TCR beta chain was recovered during a study of blood T cells in healthy people across ages. Notes on the study in general: Age showed a roughly linear inverse relationship with TCR beta diversity per million T cells.

Comment on this clonotype: Its antigen is unknown.

Germline lookup yields CDR1 KGHDR and CDR2 SFDVKD. J lost 7 bases, V lost 3 bases, and 8 bases had no gene match. The CDR3 has 17 amino acids. With a J-beta primer mix and a sample-barcoded 5' primer, a second PCR ran about 7 to 12 cycles. TCRdb fed the 5' RACE reads into MiXCR, producing one record per CDR3 protein. The top ten clones hold roughly 3.6% of a sample with 550,000 to 750,000 distinct CDR3 sequences, over 20% of them seen once. This chain joins TRBV24-1 and TRBJ2-1; TRBD2 matches 13 bases. This receptor was taken from a man aged 65 to 85 in good health. Sequenced material: blood. CDR3: CATSDATLAGGGNEQFF. CDR3 in DNA: TGTGCCACCAGTGATGCAACACTAGCGGGAGGGGGTAATGAGCAGTTCTTC.